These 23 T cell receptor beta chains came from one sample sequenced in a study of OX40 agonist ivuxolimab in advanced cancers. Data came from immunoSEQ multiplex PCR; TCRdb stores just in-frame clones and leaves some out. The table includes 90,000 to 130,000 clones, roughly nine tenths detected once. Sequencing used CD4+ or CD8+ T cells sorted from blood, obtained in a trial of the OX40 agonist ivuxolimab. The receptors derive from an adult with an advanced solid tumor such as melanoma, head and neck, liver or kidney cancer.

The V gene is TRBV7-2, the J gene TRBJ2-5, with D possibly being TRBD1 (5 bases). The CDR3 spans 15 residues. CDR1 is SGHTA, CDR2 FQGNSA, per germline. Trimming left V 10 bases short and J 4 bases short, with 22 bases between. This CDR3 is CATGPFGGARETQYF. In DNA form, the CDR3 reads TGTGCCACCGGCCCTTTCGGTGGGGCCCGAGAGACCCAGTACTTC.

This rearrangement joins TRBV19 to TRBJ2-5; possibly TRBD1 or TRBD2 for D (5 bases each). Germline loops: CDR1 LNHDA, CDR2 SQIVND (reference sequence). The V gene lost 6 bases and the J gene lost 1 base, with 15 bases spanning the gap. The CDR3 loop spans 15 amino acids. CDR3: CASSRGRQTQETQYF. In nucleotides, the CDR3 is TGTGCCAGTAGCCGGGGACGGCAGACCCAAGAGACCCAGTACTTC.

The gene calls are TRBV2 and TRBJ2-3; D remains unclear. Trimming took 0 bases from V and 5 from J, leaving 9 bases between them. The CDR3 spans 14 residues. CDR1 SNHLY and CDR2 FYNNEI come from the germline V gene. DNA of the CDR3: TGTGCCAGCAGTGAAGCGACTTTTGTAGATACGCAGTATTTT. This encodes CASSEATFVDTQYF.

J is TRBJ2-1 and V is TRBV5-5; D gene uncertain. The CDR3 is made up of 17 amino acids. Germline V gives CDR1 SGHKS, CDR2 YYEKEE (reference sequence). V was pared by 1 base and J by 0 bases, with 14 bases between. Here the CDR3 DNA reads TGTGCCAGCAGCTTGTTCGTTCCGTTCTTCTCCTACAATGAGCAGTTCTTC. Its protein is CASSLFVPFFSYNEQFF.

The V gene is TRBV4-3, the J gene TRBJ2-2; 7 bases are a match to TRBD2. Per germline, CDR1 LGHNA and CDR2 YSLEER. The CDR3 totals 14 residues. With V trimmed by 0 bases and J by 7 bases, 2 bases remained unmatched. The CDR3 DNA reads TGCGCCAGCAGCCAAGATGGGGAGGGCGGGGAGCTGTTTTTT. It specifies CASSQDGEGGELFF.

DNA for the CDR3: TGTGCCAGCTCACCACGGAGCGTTTACAATGAGCAGTTCTTC. The encoded protein is CASSPRSVYNEQFF. The V call is TRBV18, the J call TRBJ2-1; D is unclear. The germline V gene has CDR1 KGHSH and CDR2 LQKENI. Trimming shortened V by 1 base and J by 4 bases, and 8 bases separated the two germline ends. The CDR3 covers 14 residues. Using reference TRBV18 and TRBJ2-1 for the parts outside the CDR3, the full variable domain is NAGVMQNPRHLVRRRGQEARLRCSPMKGHSHVYWYRQLPEEGLKFMVYLQKENIIDESGMPKERFSAEFPKEGPSILRIQQVVRGDSAAYFCASSPRSVYNEQFFGPGTRLTVL.

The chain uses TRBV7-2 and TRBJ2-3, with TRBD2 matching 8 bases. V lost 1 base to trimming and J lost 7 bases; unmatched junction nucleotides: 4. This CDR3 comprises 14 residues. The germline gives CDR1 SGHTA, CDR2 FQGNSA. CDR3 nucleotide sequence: TGTGCCAGCAGCTTAGTTAGCGGGGAATATACGCAGTATTTT. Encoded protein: CASSLVSGEYTQYF.

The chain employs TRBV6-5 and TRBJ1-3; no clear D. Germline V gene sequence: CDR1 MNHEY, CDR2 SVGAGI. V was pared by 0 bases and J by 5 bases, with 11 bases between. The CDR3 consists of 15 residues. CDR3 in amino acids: CASSYSPGRRNTIYF. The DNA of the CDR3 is TGTGCCAGCAGTTACTCCCCCGGGCGTCGAAACACCATATATTTT.

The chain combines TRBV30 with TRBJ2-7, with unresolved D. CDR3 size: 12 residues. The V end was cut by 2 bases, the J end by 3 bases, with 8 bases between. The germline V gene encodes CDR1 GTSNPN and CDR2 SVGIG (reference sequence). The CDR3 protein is CAWSQTVYEQYF. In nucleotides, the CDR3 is TGTGCCTGGAGTCAAACAGTCTACGAGCAGTACTTC.

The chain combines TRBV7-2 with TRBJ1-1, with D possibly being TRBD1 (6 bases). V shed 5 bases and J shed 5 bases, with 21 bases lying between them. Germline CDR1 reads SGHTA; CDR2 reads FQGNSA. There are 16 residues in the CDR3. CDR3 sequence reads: CASSREQGGGGTEAFF. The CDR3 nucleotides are TGTGCCAGCAGCCGGGAACAGGGAGGAGGGGGGACTGAAGCTTTCTTT.

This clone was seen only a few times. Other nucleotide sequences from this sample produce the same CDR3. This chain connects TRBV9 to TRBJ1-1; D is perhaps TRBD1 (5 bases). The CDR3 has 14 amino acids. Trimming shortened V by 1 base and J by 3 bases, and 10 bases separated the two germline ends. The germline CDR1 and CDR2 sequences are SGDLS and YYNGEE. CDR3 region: CASSVQGGDTEAFF. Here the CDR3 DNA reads TGTGCCAGCAGCGTACAGGGCGGGGACACTGAAGCTTTCTTT. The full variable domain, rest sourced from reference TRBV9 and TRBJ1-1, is DSGVTQTPKHLITATGQRVTLRCSPRSGDLSVYWYQQSLDQGLQFLIQYYNGEERAKGNILERFSAQQFPDLHSELNLSSLELGDSALYFCASSVQGGDTEAFFGQGTRLTVV.

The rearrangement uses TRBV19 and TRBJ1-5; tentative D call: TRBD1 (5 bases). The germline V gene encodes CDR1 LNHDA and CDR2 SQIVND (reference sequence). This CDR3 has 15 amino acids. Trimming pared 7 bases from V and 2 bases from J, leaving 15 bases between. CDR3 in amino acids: CASKEGRDGNQPQHF. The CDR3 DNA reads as TGTGCCAGTAAGGAAGGCAGGGATGGCAATCAGCCCCAGCATTTT. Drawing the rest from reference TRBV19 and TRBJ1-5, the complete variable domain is DGGITQSPKYLFRKEGQNVTLSCEQNLNHDAMYWYRQDPGQGLRLIYYSQIVNDFQKGDIAEGYSVSREKKESFPLTVTSAQKNPTAFYLCASKEGRDGNQPQHFGDGTRLSIL.

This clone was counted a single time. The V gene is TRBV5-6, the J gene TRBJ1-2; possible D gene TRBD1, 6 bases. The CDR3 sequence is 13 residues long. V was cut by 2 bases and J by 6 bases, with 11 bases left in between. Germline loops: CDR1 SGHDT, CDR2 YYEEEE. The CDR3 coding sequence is TGTGCCAGCAGCTTTGTTGCAGGGGATGGCTACACCTTC. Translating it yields CASSFVAGDGYTF.

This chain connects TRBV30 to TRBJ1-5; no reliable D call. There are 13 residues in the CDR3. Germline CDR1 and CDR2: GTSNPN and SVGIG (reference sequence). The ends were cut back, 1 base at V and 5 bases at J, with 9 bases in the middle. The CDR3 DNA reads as TGTGCCTGGAGTGACGACGTATATCAGCCCCAGCATTTT. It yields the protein CAWSDDVYQPQHF. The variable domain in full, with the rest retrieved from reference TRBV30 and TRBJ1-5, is SQTIHQWPATLVQPVGSPLSLECTVEGTSNPNLYWYRQAAGRGLQLLFYSVGIGQISSEVPQNLSASRPQDRQFILSSKKLLLSDSGFYLCAWSDDVYQPQHFGDGTRLSIL.

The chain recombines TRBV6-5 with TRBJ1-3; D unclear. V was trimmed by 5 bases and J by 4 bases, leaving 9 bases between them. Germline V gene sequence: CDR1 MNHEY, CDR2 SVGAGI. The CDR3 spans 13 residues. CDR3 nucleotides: TGTGCCAGCAGTCAGACATCCGGAAACACCATATATTTT. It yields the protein CASSQTSGNTIYF.

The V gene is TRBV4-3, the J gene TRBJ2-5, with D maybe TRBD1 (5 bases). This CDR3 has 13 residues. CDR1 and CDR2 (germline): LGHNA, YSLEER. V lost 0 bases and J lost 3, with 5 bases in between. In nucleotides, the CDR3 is TGCGCCAGCAGCCAAGAACAGGAAGAGACCCAGTACTTC. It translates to CASSQEQEETQYF.

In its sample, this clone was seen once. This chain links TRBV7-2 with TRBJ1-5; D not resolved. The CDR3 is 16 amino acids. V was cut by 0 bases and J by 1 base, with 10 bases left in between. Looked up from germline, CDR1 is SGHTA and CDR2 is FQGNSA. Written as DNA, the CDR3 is TGTGCCAGCAGCTTAGCGGCACTTACCAGCAATCAGCCCCAGCATTTT. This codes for CASSLAALTSNQPQHF.

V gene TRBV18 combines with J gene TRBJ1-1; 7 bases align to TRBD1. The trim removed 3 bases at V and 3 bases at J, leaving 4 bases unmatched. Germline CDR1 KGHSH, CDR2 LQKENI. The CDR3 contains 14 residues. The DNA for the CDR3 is TGTGCCAGCTCACCCCTTGGGACAGACACTGAAGCTTTCTTT. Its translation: CASSPLGTDTEAFF.

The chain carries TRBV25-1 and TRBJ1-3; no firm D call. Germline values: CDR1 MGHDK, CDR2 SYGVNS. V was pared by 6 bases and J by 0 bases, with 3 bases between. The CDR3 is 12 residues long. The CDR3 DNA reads TGTGCCAGCAGGAGCTCTGGAAACACCATATATTTT. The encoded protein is CASRSSGNTIYF.

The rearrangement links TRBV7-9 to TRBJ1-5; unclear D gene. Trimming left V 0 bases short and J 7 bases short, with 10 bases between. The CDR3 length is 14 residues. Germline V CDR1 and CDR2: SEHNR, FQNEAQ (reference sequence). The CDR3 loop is CASSLAASGQPQHF. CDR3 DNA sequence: TGTGCCAGCAGCTTAGCGGCTAGCGGGCAGCCCCAGCATTTT.

The CDR3 nucleotides are TGTGCCAGCGCCCCGAGGGGTGAAAAACTGTTTTTT. Protein product: CASAPRGEKLFF. The chain recombines TRBV6-5 with TRBJ1-4, with D perhaps matching TRBD1 (5 bases). Germline CDR1 reads MNHEY; CDR2 reads SVGAGI. The CDR3 is 12 residues long. Deletions cut 8 bases from V and 7 bases from J, with 11 bases between.

CDR3 protein: CASSQEGQNTEAFF. The DNA for the CDR3 is TGCGCCAGCAGCCAAGAGGGGCAGAACACTGAAGCTTTCTTT. V gene TRBV4-3 combines with J gene TRBJ1-1, with TRBD1 as a possible D gene (5 bases). Trimming stripped 0 bases from V and 1 base from J, with 6 bases between. Germline V gives CDR1 LGHNA, CDR2 YSLEER. This CDR3 region has 14 residues.

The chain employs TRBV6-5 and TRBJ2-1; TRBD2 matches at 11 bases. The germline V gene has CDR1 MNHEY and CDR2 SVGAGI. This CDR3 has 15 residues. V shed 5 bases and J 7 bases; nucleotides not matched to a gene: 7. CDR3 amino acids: CASSQLGTSGNEQFF. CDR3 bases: TGTGCCAGCAGTCAATTAGGGACTAGCGGAAATGAGCAGTTCTTC.